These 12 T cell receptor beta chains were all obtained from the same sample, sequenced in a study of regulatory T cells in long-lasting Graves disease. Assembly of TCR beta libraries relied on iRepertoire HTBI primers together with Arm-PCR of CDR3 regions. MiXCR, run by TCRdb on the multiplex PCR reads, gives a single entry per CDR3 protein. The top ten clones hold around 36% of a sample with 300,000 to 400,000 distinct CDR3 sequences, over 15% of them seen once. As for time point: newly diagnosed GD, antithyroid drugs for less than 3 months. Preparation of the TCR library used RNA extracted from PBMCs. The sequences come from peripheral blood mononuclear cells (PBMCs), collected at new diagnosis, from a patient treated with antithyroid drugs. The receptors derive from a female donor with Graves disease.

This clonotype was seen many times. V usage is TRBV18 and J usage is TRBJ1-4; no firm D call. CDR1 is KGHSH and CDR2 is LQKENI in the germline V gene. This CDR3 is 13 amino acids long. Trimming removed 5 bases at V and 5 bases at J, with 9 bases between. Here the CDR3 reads CASSSMTNEKLFF. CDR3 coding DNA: TGTGCCAGCTCAAGCATGACAAATGAAAAACTGTTTTTT. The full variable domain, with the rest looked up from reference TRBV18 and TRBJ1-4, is NAGVMQNPRHLVRRRGQEARLRCSPMKGHSHVYWYRQLPEEGLKFMVYLQKENIIDESGMPKERFSAEFPKEGPSILRIQQVVRGDSAAYFCASSSMTNEKLFFGSGTQLSVL.

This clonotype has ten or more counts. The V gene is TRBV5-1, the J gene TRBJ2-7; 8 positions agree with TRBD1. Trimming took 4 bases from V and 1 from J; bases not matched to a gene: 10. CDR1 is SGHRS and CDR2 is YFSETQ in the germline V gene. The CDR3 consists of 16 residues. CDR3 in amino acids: CASSVNSGTGSYEQYF. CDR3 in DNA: TGCGCCAGCAGCGTCAATTCCGGGACAGGATCCTACGAGCAGTACTTC.

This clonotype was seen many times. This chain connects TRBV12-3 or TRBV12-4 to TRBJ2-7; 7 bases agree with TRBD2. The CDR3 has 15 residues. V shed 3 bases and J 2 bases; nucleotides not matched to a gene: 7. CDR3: CASSFSGIPPYEQYF. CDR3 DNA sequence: TGTGCCAGCAGTTTCAGCGGGATCCCCCCCTACGAGCAGTACTTC.

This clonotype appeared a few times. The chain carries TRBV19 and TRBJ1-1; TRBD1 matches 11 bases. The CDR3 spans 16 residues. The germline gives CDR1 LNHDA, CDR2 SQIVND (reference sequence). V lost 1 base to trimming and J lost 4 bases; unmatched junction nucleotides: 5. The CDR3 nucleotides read TGTGCCAGTAGTATAGGGGACAGGGGGAGGGGCACTGAAGCTTTCTTT. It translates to CASSIGDRGRGTEAFF.

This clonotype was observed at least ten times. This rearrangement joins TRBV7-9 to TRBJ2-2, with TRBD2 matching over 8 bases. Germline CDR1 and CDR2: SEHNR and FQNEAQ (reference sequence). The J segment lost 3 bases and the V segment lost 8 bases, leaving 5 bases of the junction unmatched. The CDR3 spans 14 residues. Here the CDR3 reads CASWGLVDTGELFF. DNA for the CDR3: TGTGCCAGCTGGGGACTAGTTGACACCGGGGAGCTGTTTTTT.

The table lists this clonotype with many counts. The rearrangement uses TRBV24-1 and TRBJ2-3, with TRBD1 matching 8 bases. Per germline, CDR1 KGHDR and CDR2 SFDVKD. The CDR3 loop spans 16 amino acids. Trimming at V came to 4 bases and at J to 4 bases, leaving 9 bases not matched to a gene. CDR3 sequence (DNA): TGTGCCACCAGTGACAGGGGGCTAAAAGCATCAGATACGCAGTATTTT. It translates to CATSDRGLKASDTQYF.

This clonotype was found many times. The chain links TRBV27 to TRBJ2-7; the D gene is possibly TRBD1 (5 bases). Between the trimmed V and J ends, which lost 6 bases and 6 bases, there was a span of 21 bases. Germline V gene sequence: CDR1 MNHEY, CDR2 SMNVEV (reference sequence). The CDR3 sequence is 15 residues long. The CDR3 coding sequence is TGTGCCAGCAGCTATAGGGGTAACGGATTTGGCGAGCAGTACTTC. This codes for CASSYRGNGFGEQYF.

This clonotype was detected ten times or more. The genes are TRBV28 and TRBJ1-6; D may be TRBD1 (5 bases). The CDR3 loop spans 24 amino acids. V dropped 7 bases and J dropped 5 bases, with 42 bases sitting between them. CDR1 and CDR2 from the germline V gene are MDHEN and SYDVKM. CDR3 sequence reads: CASTTLNRDPEQLPPVYHNSPLHF. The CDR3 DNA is TGTGCCAGCACCACCTTAAACCGGGACCCAGAGCAACTACCCCCCGTATATCATAATTCACCCCTCCACTTT.

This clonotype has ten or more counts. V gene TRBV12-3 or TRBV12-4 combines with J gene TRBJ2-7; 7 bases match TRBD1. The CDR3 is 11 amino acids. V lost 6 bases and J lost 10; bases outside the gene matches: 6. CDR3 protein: CASSLNRGQYF. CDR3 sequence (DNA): TGTGCCAGCAGCCTAAACAGGGGTCAGTACTTC.

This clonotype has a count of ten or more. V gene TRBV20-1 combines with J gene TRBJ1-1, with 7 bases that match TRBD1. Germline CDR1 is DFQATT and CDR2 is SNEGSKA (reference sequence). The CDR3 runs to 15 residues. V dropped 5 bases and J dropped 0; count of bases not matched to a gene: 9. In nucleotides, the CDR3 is TGCAGTGCTTTCCGGGACAGTGCGATGAACACTGAAGCTTTCTTT. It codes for CSAFRDSAMNTEAFF.

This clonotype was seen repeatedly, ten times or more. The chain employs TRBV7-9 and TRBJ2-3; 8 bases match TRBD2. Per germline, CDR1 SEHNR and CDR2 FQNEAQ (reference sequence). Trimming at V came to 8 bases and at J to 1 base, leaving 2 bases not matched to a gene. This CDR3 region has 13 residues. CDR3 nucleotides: TGTGCCAGCCGGCGGGAGGGCACAGATACGCAGTATTTT. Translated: CASRREGTDTQYF.

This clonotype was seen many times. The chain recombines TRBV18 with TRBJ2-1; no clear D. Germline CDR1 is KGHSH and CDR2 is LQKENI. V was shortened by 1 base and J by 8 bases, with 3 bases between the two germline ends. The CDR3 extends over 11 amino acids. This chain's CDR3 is CASSPQDEQFF. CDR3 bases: TGTGCCAGCTCACCACAGGATGAGCAGTTCTTC.